The present T cell receptor beta chain was sequenced within a study of patients and donors after allogeneic stem cell transplantation. This clonotype was observed at least ten times. MiXCR, applied by TCRdb to the RT-PCR reads, yields one record per CDR3 protein. The repertoire has about 57,000 distinct CDR3 sequences, about 14% of them found once; the top ten carry 25% to 40%. What was sequenced was blood, either unsorted or a sorted T cell fraction (not recorded which). The sequence was collected from a human donor who was either an allogeneic HSCT recipient or a stem cell or donor lymphocyte infusion donor (not recorded which). It is not recorded whose cells these are; they may come from a transplant donor.

CDR3 sequence: CASSWRGPDEQYF. CDR3 sequence (DNA): TGTGCCAGCAGCTGGAGGGGGCCAGACGAGCAGTACTTC. The chain uses TRBV5-6 and TRBJ2-7; D may be TRBD1 (7 bases). The CDR3 has 13 amino acids. CDR1 is SGHDT, CDR2 YYEEEE, per germline. The V gene lost 3 bases and the J gene lost 5 bases, with 12 bases spanning the gap.